One and the same sample provided the 21 T cell receptor beta chains below, sequenced in a study of blood T cell repertoires in COVID-19 (dated by TCRdb to between 2020 and 2021). Library preparation was by the immunoSEQ multiplex PCR assay. The table comes from immuneACCESS by way of TCRdb, which keeps in-frame sequences with V and J called. Part of the clones is missing from these tables; in studies checked, under half for an unresolved V gene and the rest for unknown reasons. The sample profile shows 300,000 to 400,000 clones; 75% to 90% of them were found once. The top ten hold 7.1% of the sample. Sequenced material: peripheral blood. The receptors stem from an older woman with COVID-19, enrolled during active disease.

The chain employs TRBV2 and TRBJ2-5; tentatively, D is TRBD2 (5 bases). The CDR3 extends over 16 amino acids. The germline V gene has CDR1 SNHLY and CDR2 FYNNEI. The V end was cut by 2 bases, the J end by 0 bases, with 13 bases between. The CDR3 nucleotides are TGTGCCAGCAGTGAAAGATGGCGGGCCCACCAAGAGACCCAGTACTTC. It encodes CASSERWRAHQETQYF.

V usage is TRBV6-5 and J usage is TRBJ1-1, with a weak D call TRBD1 (6 bases). The germline gives CDR1 MNHEY, CDR2 SVGAGI. Trimming left V 7 bases short and J 7 bases short, with 16 bases between. The CDR3 consists of 13 residues. CDR3 nucleotide sequence: TGTGCCAGCATAGAGTGGGACACCGATGAAGCTTTCTTT. Its protein is CASIEWDTDEAFF.

Comment on this clone: One junction end disagrees with the germline gene, perhaps due to a read error. V and J are TRBV7-9 and TRBJ1-4; D might be TRBD1 (6 bases). Germline loops: CDR1 SEHNR, CDR2 FQNEAQ (reference sequence). The CDR3 runs to 9 residues. The CDR3 spells CASSPGDIF. Here the CDR3 DNA reads TGTGCCAGCAGCCCAGGGGACATTTTT.

This clone was found once. The rearrangement links TRBV15 to TRBJ1-1; D gene ambiguous. Germline V gene lookup returns CDR1 LNHNV and CDR2 YYDKDF (reference sequence). The germline V and J ends were trimmed by 1 base and 1 base, with 10 bases remaining between them. The CDR3 has 15 amino acids. The CDR3 region is CATSRVGNANTEAFF. In DNA form, the CDR3 reads TGTGCCACCAGCAGAGTTGGCAACGCGAACACTGAAGCTTTCTTT.

The chain has TRBV12-3 or TRBV12-4 and TRBJ2-5; D might be TRBD1 (6 bases). V lost 5 bases, J lost 4 bases, and 11 bases lay in between. CDR3 length: 13 residues. The CDR3 bases are TGTGCCAGCAGTCGGACAGAGTCAGAGACCCAGTACTTC. It encodes CASSRTESETQYF.

V is TRBV6-5 and J is TRBJ2-7; D not resolved. Germline assignment: CDR1 MNHEY and CDR2 SVGAGI. This CDR3 contains 12 residues. With 10 bases removed from V and 0 bases from J, the gap between germline ends came to 10 bases. CDR3 loop: CATRRGSYEQYF. DNA of the CDR3: TGTGCCACCCGGCGAGGCTCCTACGAGCAGTACTTC.

The rearrangement links TRBV6-1 to TRBJ2-5, with D possibly being TRBD2 (5 bases). Germline values: CDR1 MNHNS, CDR2 SASEGT. V was clipped by 3 bases and J by 7 bases, with 12 bases between them. This CDR3 is built from 13 residues. CDR3 bases: TGTGCCAGCAGTGATGGTGGCCGGGGGACCCAGTACTTC. Protein product: CASSDGGRGTQYF.

This clone was seen just once. The CDR3 loop is CASSYEGQGYEQYF. The CDR3 DNA reads as TGTGCCAGCAGTTACGAGGGACAGGGCTACGAGCAGTACTTC. The J gene is TRBJ2-7, the V gene TRBV6-5; TRBD1 aligns across 9 bases. The CDR3 covers 14 residues. Germline CDR1 and CDR2: MNHEY and SVGAGI. The ends lost 2 bases at V and 3 bases at J; junction bases unmatched: 2.

The sample holds one count of this clone. The J gene is TRBJ2-1, the V gene TRBV7-9; 11 bases map to TRBD2. Trimming took 1 base from V and 5 from J; bases not matched to a gene: 1. CDR3 length: 15 residues. CDR1 SEHNR and CDR2 FQNEAQ come from the germline V gene (reference sequence). CDR3 amino acids: CASSLVLAGDNEQFF. For the CDR3, the DNA is TGTGCCAGCAGCTTAGTACTAGCGGGGGACAATGAGCAGTTCTTC.

The chain joins TRBV6-5 to TRBJ1-2, with a weak D call TRBD1 (5 bases). V was shortened by 2 bases and J by 4 bases, with 14 bases between the two germline ends. Germline-derived CDR1 and CDR2 are MNHEY and SVGAGI. CDR3 length: 15 residues. CDR3 amino acids: CASSYLSGVGYGYTF. The CDR3 coding sequence is TGTGCCAGCAGTTACCTTTCGGGGGTTGGCTATGGCTACACCTTC.

The chain combines TRBV29-1 with TRBJ2-3, with 13 bases aligning to TRBD2. The CDR3 spans 15 residues. V lost 7 bases and J lost 2; bases outside the gene matches: 6. Germline assignment: CDR1 SQVTM and CDR2 ANQGSEA. CDR3: CSGTGLAGPTDTQYF. DNA of the CDR3: TGCAGCGGTACGGGACTAGCGGGACCCACAGATACGCAGTATTTT.

This sequence joins TRBV4-1 and TRBJ1-2; D is ambiguous. This CDR3 contains 16 residues. V was shortened by 0 bases and J by 1 base, with 12 bases between the two germline ends. The germline V gene encodes CDR1 MGHRA and CDR2 YSYEKL. CDR3 amino acids: CASSQDSGVFNYGYTF. Here the CDR3 DNA reads TGCGCCAGCAGCCAAGATAGCGGCGTTTTTAACTATGGCTACACCTTC.

This rearrangement joins TRBV9 to TRBJ1-2; 7 bases map to TRBD1. Germline CDR1 SGDLS, CDR2 YYNGEE. V gave up 6 bases and J gave up 4 bases; unmatched junction bases: 12. The length of the CDR3 is 15 residues. CDR3 sequence: CASTTSGQAGYGYTF. CDR3 nucleotides: TGTGCCAGCACCACATCAGGACAGGCGGGCTATGGCTACACCTTC.

This sequence joins TRBV19 and TRBJ1-5; a weak D match, TRBD1 (6 bases). CDR3 length: 18 residues. Germline CDR1 reads LNHDA; CDR2 reads SQIVND (reference sequence). Trimming pared 4 bases from V and 5 bases from J, leaving 24 bases between. DNA for the CDR3: TGTGCCAGTAGTACCCAATCCGGGACACGGACTCCTGATCAGCCCCAGCATTTT. It translates to CASSTQSGTRTPDQPQHF. The whole variable domain, remainder taken from reference TRBV19 and TRBJ1-5, is DGGITQSPKYLFRKEGQNVTLSCEQNLNHDAMYWYRQDPGQGLRLIYYSQIVNDFQKGDIAEGYSVSREKKESFPLTVTSAQKNPTAFYLCASSTQSGTRTPDQPQHFGDGTRLSIL.

V usage is TRBV11-2 and J usage is TRBJ1-1; D unresolved. The length of the CDR3 is 15 residues. Deletions cut 2 bases from V and 1 base from J, with 11 bases between. Germline V lookup: CDR1 SGHAT, CDR2 FQNNGV. The CDR3 nucleotides are TGTGCCAGCAGCTTATGGCGGAGTCAGAACACTGAAGCTTTCTTT. It yields the protein CASSLWRSQNTEAFF.

This chain connects TRBV9 to TRBJ1-3; D may be TRBD1 (6 bases). This CDR3 region has 14 residues. The germline CDR1 and CDR2 sequences are SGDLS and YYNGEE. The V and J ends lost 3 bases and 3 bases respectively, with 10 bases between them. The CDR3 is CASSEQGYGNTIYF. The CDR3 nucleotides are TGTGCCAGCAGCGAACAGGGTTATGGAAACACCATATATTTT.

The CDR3 DNA is TGTGCCTGGAGTGTACGAGGGGGGGCGCGGGGCTACACCTTC. It encodes CAWSVRGGARGYTF. This rearrangement joins TRBV30 to TRBJ1-2; TRBD1 is a possible D gene (6 bases). Germline V lookup: CDR1 GTSNPN, CDR2 SVGIG (reference sequence). CDR3 length: 14 residues. V lost 0 bases, J lost 8 bases, and 16 bases lay in between.

This clone has only one observation. The chain carries TRBV5-1 and TRBJ2-3; D may be TRBD2 (6 bases). Germline CDR1 SGHRS, CDR2 YFSETQ. With 7 bases removed from V and 7 bases from J, the gap between germline ends came to 25 bases. There are 16 residues in the CDR3. The CDR3 sequence: CASGGTSGIIGNTQYF. The CDR3 nucleotides read TGCGCCAGCGGCGGGACCAGTGGAATCATTGGGAATACGCAGTATTTT.

This chain joins TRBV12-5 and TRBJ2-4; D not resolved. Germline assignment: CDR1 LGHNT and CDR2 FRNRAP. V lost 1 base to trimming and J lost 9 bases, with 7 bases between them. The CDR3 contains 12 residues. This CDR3 is CASGLGAGIQYF. CDR3 DNA sequence: TGTGCTAGTGGTTTGGGGGCAGGCATTCAGTACTTC.

The chain has TRBV6-5 and TRBJ2-3; 8 positions match TRBD2. Germline V lookup: CDR1 MNHEY, CDR2 SVGAGI. Trimming cost V 7 bases and J 4 bases; bases outside gene matches: 7. This CDR3 contains 14 residues. The chain's CDR3 is CASKHGGEADTQYF. The DNA for the CDR3 is TGTGCCAGCAAACACGGGGGGGAGGCAGATACGCAGTATTTT.

This clone appeared once. The chain recombines TRBV30 with TRBJ1-2; 10 bases are a match to TRBD1. With V trimmed by 4 bases and J by 5 bases, 7 bases remained unmatched. From germline, CDR1 is GTSNPN and CDR2 SVGIG (reference sequence). This CDR3 has 14 residues. DNA of the CDR3: TGTGCCTGGACGTGGGGACAGGGGAGTTATGGCTACACCTTC. This codes for CAWTWGQGSYGYTF.